The clone carrying this T cell receptor (beta chain) was found once. The antigen remains unidentified. PCR was performed using 60 Vbeta and 13 Jbeta primers. Generated by immunoSEQ multiplex PCR, the TCRdb table keeps only in-frame clones and is missing some. The sample holds roughly 87,000 clones, roughly three quarters seen once. The data were obtained in a study of cytomegalovirus exposure and HLA in healthy donors. Points from the study as a whole: In an earlier analysis, about 87% or about 30%: the productive usage of most TCR beta V segments. Among donors in an Asian-associated ancestry cluster, a later analysis reportedly found fewer N-insertions than the approximately 700-donor mean. In vitro work confirmed that three CMV-associated chains recognize CMV antigens.

Germline-derived CDR1 and CDR2 are LNHNV and YYDKDF (reference sequence). The CDR3 runs to 16 residues. The V segment lost 1 base and the J segment 9 bases; nucleotides outside the gene matches: 8. The chain uses TRBV15 and TRBJ2-1; 11 bases are shared with TRBD2. The sequence was obtained from a woman between 35 and 50 years old in good health and CMV-seropositive. The specimen was PBMCs. The CDR3 sequence: CATSRAGTSGVGEQFF. The DNA for the CDR3 is TGTGCCACCAGCAGAGCCGGGACTAGCGGTGTCGGTGAGCAGTTCTTC. The whole variable domain, remainder taken from reference TRBV15 and TRBJ2-1, is DAMVIQNPRYQVTQFGKPVTLSCSQTLNHNVMYWYQQKSSQAPKLLFHYYDKDFNNEADTPDNFQSRRPNTSFCFLDIRSPGLGDTAMYLCATSRAGTSGVGEQFFGPGTRLTVL.